This TCR beta chain was sequenced during a study of cytomegalovirus exposure and HLA in healthy donors. On the study more broadly: Assignment to the Caucasian-associated ancestry cluster applied to around 80% of the approximately 360 genotyped donors.

The PCR employed 60 Vbeta primers together with 13 Jbeta primers. This table comes from immunoSEQ multiplex PCR, and its TCRdb copy is limited to in-frame clones, with some not included. The profile shows about 130,000 clones, more than 80% of them singletons. After removal of 2 bases from V and 6 bases from J, the junction contained 3 bases not matched to a gene. Germline V lookup: CDR1 SSHAT, CDR2 FNYEAQ (reference sequence). This CDR3 spans 15 amino acids. Study outcomes and limitations: Researchers catalogued about 150 TCR beta chains as cytomegalovirus-associated.

Concerning this clone: Its cognate antigen is unknown.

The rearrangement links TRBV7-7 to TRBJ2-1, with 11 bases lining up with TRBD2. This receptor was taken from a man aged 35 to 55 in good health and CMV-seronegative. The sequencing input was PBMCs. The chain's CDR3 is CASSLSSGGVNEQFF. CDR3 sequence (DNA): TGTGCCAGCAGCTTAAGTAGCGGGGGGGTCAATGAGCAGTTCTTC.